One sample yielded the 17 T cell receptor beta chains listed below, sequenced in a study of cytomegalovirus exposure and HLA in healthy donors listed by TCRdb under 2017. The library was built by means of the immunoSEQ multiplex PCR assay. For the multiplex PCR, a mixture combining 60 forward primers for TCR Vbeta segments and 13 reverse primers for TCR Jbeta segments was used. TCRdb obtained this table from immuneACCESS and retained in-frame rearrangements with V and J assigned. These tables miss some clones; where compared with another copy, unresolved V genes account for less than half of the shortfall, and the remainder is unexplained. Present in this sample are under 90,000 clones, approximately 80% of which were seen just once. The ten most abundant clones make up under 4% of the sample. The sample taken for sequencing was PBMCs. The receptors derive from a man between 35 and 55 years old in good health and CMV-seronegative.

This chain links TRBV9 with TRBJ2-7, with 8 bases lining up with TRBD1. Germline CDR1 reads SGDLS; CDR2 reads YYNGEE. The CDR3 loop spans 15 amino acids. Losses at the gene ends were 3 bases for V and 4 bases for J; bases not matched to a gene: 9. The CDR3 DNA follows: TGTGCCAGCAGCGCCGGACAGGGAACGTGGTACGAGCAGTACTTC. It translates to CASSAGQGTWYEQYF.

The gene calls are TRBV6-5 and TRBJ1-3, with 7 bases that match TRBD1. The V gene end was trimmed by 1 base and the J gene end by 0 bases; junction bases not matched to a gene: 3. The CDR3 consists of 16 residues. Germline assignment: CDR1 MNHEY and CDR2 SVGAGI. Here the CDR3 reads CASSYLSGGSGNTIYF. For the CDR3, the DNA is TGTGCCAGCAGTTACTTATCAGGGGGCTCTGGAAACACCATATATTTT.

The rearrangement joins TRBV7-8 to TRBJ1-5, with a weak D call TRBD1 (5 bases). Germline CDR1 and CDR2: SGHVS and FQNEAQ. Trimming took off 5 bases at V and 5 bases at J, with 19 bases between the two ends. This CDR3 is 16 amino acids long. CDR3 bases: TGTGCCAGCAGCGACAGCGGGAGCAGAGCTTATCAGCCCCAGCATTTT. Protein: CASSDSGSRAYQPQHF.

A few counts support this clone. The rearrangement links TRBV18 to TRBJ1-3; maybe TRBD1 (5 bases). The CDR3 loop spans 16 amino acids. CDR1 and CDR2 from the germline V gene are KGHSH and LQKENI. The V gene lost 1 base and the J gene lost 2 bases, with 12 bases spanning the gap. The CDR3 DNA is TGTGCCAGCTCACCACGCGAAGGGGTTCCTGGAAACACCATATATTTT. Its translation: CASSPREGVPGNTIYF.

The gene calls are TRBV7-3 and TRBJ2-2, with 8 bases aligning to TRBD1. V dropped 3 bases and J dropped 0; count of bases not matched to a gene: 3. The germline gives CDR1 SGHTA, CDR2 FQGTGA. The CDR3 totals 16 residues. The DNA of the CDR3 is TGTGCCAGCAGCTTCGGGACAGGTTCGAACACCGGGGAGCTGTTTTTT. Protein product: CASSFGTGSNTGELFF.

About this clone: This specimen includes other DNA sequences encoding the same CDR3. The CDR3 is CASSHPTQTYEQYF. CDR3 nucleotide sequence: TGTGCCAGCAGCCATCCGACACAGACCTACGAGCAGTACTTC. This sequence joins TRBV27 and TRBJ2-7; D is unresolved. The CDR3 has 14 amino acids. Germline-derived CDR1 and CDR2 are MNHEY and SMNVEV (reference sequence). V lost 6 bases and J lost 2, with 14 bases in between.

The chain couples TRBV7-9 to TRBJ1-1, with D maybe TRBD1 (5 bases). This CDR3 contains 14 residues. The V end was cut by 2 bases, the J end by 9 bases, with 16 bases between. CDR1 and CDR2 from the germline V gene are SEHNR and FQNEAQ (reference sequence). Written as DNA, the CDR3 is TGTGCCAGCAGCTTACCACAGGTGCACCGCAAAGCTTTCTTT. Its protein is CASSLPQVHRKAFF.

This clone was seen a few times. The J gene is TRBJ1-5, the V gene TRBV27; D gene unclear. The CDR3 is 14 amino acids. V dropped 3 bases and J dropped 3 bases, with 9 bases sitting between them. CDR1 and CDR2 (germline): MNHEY, SMNVEV (reference sequence). CDR3 residues: CASSFRGVNQPQHF. CDR3 DNA: TGTGCCAGCAGTTTTCGGGGAGTCAATCAGCCCCAGCATTTT.

The V and J genes are TRBV10-3 and TRBJ1-2; 7 nucleotides align to TRBD1. CDR1 and CDR2 from the germline V gene are ENHRY and SYGVKD. The CDR3 consists of 13 residues. V shed 10 bases and J 0 bases; nucleotides not matched to a gene: 5. The DNA for the CDR3 is TGTGCCACCCTGACAGGGACTAACTATGGCTACACCTTC. Its translation: CATLTGTNYGYTF.

V usage is TRBV5-1 and J usage is TRBJ2-1, with D possibly TRBD2 on 5 matching bases. Trimming took 3 bases from V and 9 from J, leaving 7 bases between them. Germline CDR1 reads SGHRS; CDR2 reads YFSETQ. The CDR3 is made up of 11 amino acids. CDR3 sequence reads: CASSSEVEQFF. In DNA form, the CDR3 reads TGCGCCAGCAGCTCGGAGGTTGAGCAGTTCTTC.

A single count supports this clone. This chain links TRBV27 with TRBJ2-5, with D maybe TRBD2 (5 bases). This CDR3 has 15 residues. The germline V gene encodes CDR1 MNHEY and CDR2 SMNVEV (reference sequence). V was clipped by 6 bases and J by 4 bases, with 18 bases between them. Here the CDR3 reads CASRRRDPGRETQYF. For the CDR3, the DNA is TGTGCCAGCAGGCGGCGAGACCCGGGGAGAGAGACCCAGTACTTC.

This clone was found a few times. The genes are TRBV5-1 and TRBJ2-3, with TRBD2 matching 11 bases. This CDR3 comprises 17 residues. Per germline, CDR1 SGHRS and CDR2 YFSETQ. J gave up 2 bases and V 0 bases, and 5 bases lay outside the gene matches. DNA of the CDR3: TGCGCCAGCAGCTTGGGACTAGCGGGGCTCCTCACAGATACGCAGTATTTT. The encoded protein is CASSLGLAGLLTDTQYF.

This chain connects TRBV27 to TRBJ2-5, with D perhaps TRBD1 (5 bases). The end of the DNA aligns better with TRBJ2-7, so the J call may be wrong. The CDR3 runs 15 residues. Germline loops: CDR1 MNHEY, CDR2 SMNVEV (reference sequence). CDR3 sequence reads: CASSLSGPGFAEQYF. CDR3 DNA sequence: TGTGCCAGCAGTTTATCGGGGCCCGGGTTTGCCGAGCAGTACTTC.

This sequence joins TRBV4-1 and TRBJ2-5, with D unresolved. CDR1 is MGHRA, CDR2 YSYEKL, per germline. CDR3 length equals 17 residues. With 0 bases removed from V and 2 bases from J, the gap between germline ends came to 16 bases. Written as DNA, the CDR3 is TGCGCCAGCAGCCAAGAAGTCGCAGGATCGGCGCAAGAGACCCAGTACTTC. Its protein is CASSQEVAGSAQETQYF.

The V gene is TRBV29-1, the J gene TRBJ1-5; 7 positions match TRBD1. CDR1 is SQVTM, CDR2 ANQGSEA, per germline. Trimming took 5 bases from V and 4 from J; bases not matched to a gene: 5. The CDR3 consists of 13 residues. The CDR3 bases are TGCAGCGTTCGGACAGGCACTAATCAGCCCCAGCATTTT. Its protein is CSVRTGTNQPQHF.

This chain connects TRBV6-5 to TRBJ1-2, with a possible D match to TRBD1 (6 bases). This CDR3 is 13 amino acids long. The V gene lost 5 bases and the J gene lost 7 bases, with 14 bases spanning the gap. In germline, CDR1 is MNHEY, CDR2 SVGAGI. The CDR3 sequence: CASSRTGYLGYTF. The CDR3 bases are TGTGCCAGCAGTCGAACAGGGTACCTTGGCTACACCTTC.

The rearrangement uses TRBV5-1 and TRBJ2-3; TRBD1 matches at 10 bases. From germline, CDR1 is SGHRS and CDR2 YFSETQ. V trimming: 4 bases; J trimming: 5 bases; junction bases outside the gene matches: 7. This CDR3 region has 15 residues. As DNA, the CDR3 is TGCGCCAGCAGCGACCCCGGGACAGGGGTAGATACGCAGTATTTT. Amino acid sequence: CASSDPGTGVDTQYF.